This TCR beta chain was identified during a study of T cell repertoires in cytomegalovirus infection. Worth noting for this clonotype: No conserved phenylalanine or tryptophan is present at the end of the CDR3, so a read error is the likely explanation.

The CDR3 loop spans 13 amino acids. CDR1 SEHNR and CDR2 FQNEAQ come from the germline V gene (reference sequence). Trimming removed 2 bases at V and 5 bases at J, with 10 bases between. TCRdb re-analysed the reads in MiXCR, keeping a single row per CDR3 protein. This sample carries roughly 760,000 distinct CDR3 sequences, roughly 35% of them seen once, and the ten largest clones take roughly 2.9%. The chain joins TRBV7-9 to TRBJ2-7; TRBD2 might be the D (5 bases). Sequenced: PBMCs. This clonotype was sampled from a human donor in good health (CMV status not recorded). Some clones in this sample may be carry-over from other donors' samples. The CDR3 sequence: CASSLTMEDEQYL. The CDR3 coding sequence is TGTGCCAGCAGCTTAACGATGGAGGACGAGCAGTACTTA.